This is a list of T cell receptor beta chains from one sample in a study of T cell changes during pregnancy in multiple sclerosis. The assay was immunoSEQ multiplex PCR, and TCRdb's table has in-frame clones only and misses some. The table records about 58,000 clones, roughly nine tenths of them present only once. Sequences were derived from CD4+ T cells from peripheral blood mononuclear cells, sampled after pregnancy. These receptors came from a female donor in good health, enrolled as a control in a pregnancy study. Each CDR3 is given with its conserved first and last residue. Each record gives: D gene, J gene, clone size, V gene, CDR3 protein, CDR3 DNA. D genes are given only for firm matches. Some rows mark clone size as missing; the rest say once, few, many or name a class of expanded clone.

d_call: .
j_call: TRBJ2-1
clone_size: .
v_call: TRBV6-1
cdr3_aa: CASSVRGSSYNEQFF
cdr3_nt: TGTGCCAGCAGTGTCCGGGGTAGCTCCTACAATGAGCAGTTCTTC

d_call: .
j_call: TRBJ1-4
clone_size: .
v_call: TRBV5-6
cdr3_aa: CASSSAREGREKLFF
cdr3_nt: TGTGCCAGCAGCTCGGCGAGGGAAGGACGAGAAAAACTGTTTTTT

d_call: .
j_call: TRBJ1-3
clone_size: .
v_call: TRBV7-6
cdr3_aa: CASSPGPLSGNTIYF
cdr3_nt: TGTGCCAGCAGCCCTGGGCCGCTCTCTGGAAACACCATATATTTT

d_call: .
j_call: TRBJ1-3
clone_size: .
v_call: TRBV19
cdr3_aa: CASKQGTSGNTIYF
cdr3_nt: TGTGCCAGCAAACAGGGTACCTCTGGAAACACCATATATTTT

d_call: .
j_call: TRBJ1-5
clone_size: .
v_call: TRBV6-4
cdr3_aa: CASSDGPTGQPQHF
cdr3_nt: TGTGCCAGCAGTGACGGCCCAACCGGGCAGCCCCAGCATTTT

d_call: TRBD1
j_call: TRBJ2-3
clone_size: .
v_call: TRBV9
cdr3_aa: CASSARTGGTDTQYF
cdr3_nt: TGTGCCAGCAGCGCCCGGACAGGGGGCACAGATACGCAGTATTTT

d_call: TRBD2
j_call: TRBJ2-1
clone_size: .
v_call: TRBV7-2
cdr3_aa: CASSRGVGYNEQFF
cdr3_nt: TGTGCCAGCAGCCGGGGGGTCGGGTACAATGAGCAGTTCTTC

d_call: TRBD1
j_call: TRBJ1-1
clone_size: few
v_call: TRBV5-1
cdr3_aa: CASSYQGAVGTEAFF
cdr3_nt: TGCGCCAGCAGCTATCAGGGGGCCGTAGGCACTGAAGCTTTCTTT

d_call: .
j_call: TRBJ1-1
clone_size: .
v_call: TRBV6-6
cdr3_aa: CASSKIDRLEAFF
cdr3_nt: TGTGCCAGCAGTAAGATAGACAGGCTAGAAGCTTTCTTT

d_call: TRBD2
j_call: TRBJ2-1
clone_size: .
v_call: TRBV11-3
cdr3_aa: CASSLGLAGTYNEQFF
cdr3_nt: TGTGCCAGCAGCTTAGGGCTAGCGGGAACCTACAATGAGCAGTTCTTC

d_call: TRBD2
j_call: TRBJ2-1
clone_size: .
v_call: TRBV7-8
cdr3_aa: CASGTSGQYNEQFF
cdr3_nt: TGTGCCAGCGGGACTAGCGGGCAATACAATGAGCAGTTCTTC

d_call: TRBD1
j_call: TRBJ2-3
clone_size: .
v_call: TRBV18
cdr3_aa: CASSPGQGVDMQYF
cdr3_nt: TGTGCCAGCTCACCAGGGCAGGGGGTTGATATGCAGTATTTT

d_call: TRBD1
j_call: TRBJ2-7
clone_size: .
v_call: TRBV7-2
cdr3_aa: CASSLDRRYEQYF
cdr3_nt: TGTGCCAGCAGCTTGGACAGGCGGTACGAGCAGTACTTC

d_call: .
j_call: TRBJ1-3
clone_size: .
v_call: TRBV4-1
cdr3_aa: CASSQVSQGLSGNTIYF
cdr3_nt: TGCGCCAGCAGCCAAGTGTCCCAGGGCCTCTCTGGAAACACCATATATTTT

d_call: .
j_call: TRBJ2-5
clone_size: .
v_call: TRBV7-3
cdr3_aa: CASSLGGNNQETQYF
cdr3_nt: TGTGCCAGCAGCTTAGGGGGGAATAATCAAGAGACCCAGTACTTC

d_call: .
j_call: TRBJ2-3
clone_size: .
v_call: TRBV5-1
cdr3_aa: CASDTERGTQYF
cdr3_nt: TGCGCCAGCGATACCGAAAGAGGTACGCAGTATTTT

d_call: TRBD1
j_call: TRBJ1-2
clone_size: .
v_call: TRBV5-4
cdr3_aa: CASSPKTGEASYGYTF
cdr3_nt: TGTGCCAGCTCCCCAAAAACAGGGGAGGCTAGCTATGGCTACACCTTC

d_call: TRBD2
j_call: TRBJ2-7
clone_size: .
v_call: TRBV30
cdr3_aa: CAWRRGKLAGGHPEQYF
cdr3_nt: TGTGCCTGGAGAAGAGGGAAACTAGCGGGGGGGCACCCCGAGCAGTACTTC

d_call: TRBD1
j_call: TRBJ1-2
clone_size: .
v_call: TRBV25-1
cdr3_aa: CASSATGGAPSGYTF
cdr3_nt: TGTGCCAGCAGTGCCACAGGGGGCGCCCCCTCTGGCTACACCTTC

d_call: .
j_call: TRBJ1-4
clone_size: .
v_call: TRBV9
cdr3_aa: CASSADREDNEKLFF
cdr3_nt: TGTGCCAGCAGCGCAGACCGGGAGGATAATGAAAAACTGTTTTTT

d_call: TRBD1
j_call: TRBJ2-1
clone_size: .
v_call: TRBV19
cdr3_aa: CASSNIRDRSNNEQFF
cdr3_nt: TGTGCCAGTAGTAACATCCGGGACAGGTCAAACAATGAGCAGTTCTTC

d_call: TRBD2
j_call: TRBJ2-7
clone_size: medium-sized
v_call: TRBV7-2
cdr3_aa: CASSLEWSPSGETSYEQYF
cdr3_nt: TGTGCCAGCAGCTTAGAATGGTCTCCTAGCGGGGAGACCTCCTACGAGCAGTACTTC

d_call: .
j_call: TRBJ1-3
clone_size: .
v_call: TRBV12-5
cdr3_aa: CASGLETLSGNTIYF
cdr3_nt: TGTGCTAGTGGTTTGGAGACACTCTCTGGAAACACCATATATTTT

d_call: .
j_call: TRBJ2-3
clone_size: .
v_call: TRBV7-3
cdr3_aa: CASSYPGKATQYF
cdr3_nt: TGTGCCAGCAGCTACCCCGGGAAGGCTACGCAGTATTTT

d_call: .
j_call: TRBJ1-4
clone_size: .
v_call: TRBV11-3
cdr3_aa: CASSLRTGFNEKLFF
cdr3_nt: TGTGCCAGCAGCTTAAGAACGGGGTTTAATGAAAAACTGTTTTTT

d_call: .
j_call: TRBJ2-1
clone_size: .
v_call: TRBV9
cdr3_aa: CASSTTWGVGSDEQFF
cdr3_nt: TGTGCCAGCAGCACAACCTGGGGAGTGGGTTCCGATGAGCAGTTCTTC

d_call: .
j_call: TRBJ2-7
clone_size: .
v_call: TRBV21-1
cdr3_aa: CASGDPISYEQYF
cdr3_nt: TGTGCCAGCGGAGACCCCATATCCTACGAGCAGTACTTC